This T cell receptor beta chain is drawn from a study of cytomegalovirus exposure and HLA in healthy donors. General study findings and limits: Presence/absence analysis assumed near-uniform sequencing depth across donors. Under in vitro conditions, three CMV-associated chains were confirmed as specific for CMV antigens. Researchers catalogued about 160 TCR beta chains as cytomegalovirus-associated.

The CDR3 loop spans 15 amino acids. With V trimmed by 5 bases and J by 2 bases, 6 bases remained unmatched. Germline values: CDR1 KGHSH, CDR2 LQKENI. About this clone: No antigen is known for it.

With 60 Vbeta and 13 Jbeta primers, the PCR was carried out. Sequencing was performed with immunoSEQ multiplex PCR; in TCRdb, only in-frame clones are kept and a portion is missing. The sample carries roughly 200,000 clones, approximately 86% recorded once. The J gene is TRBJ2-3, the V gene TRBV18, with 8 bases identical to TRBD2. The source of this sequence is a woman in her twenties or thirties in good health and CMV-seronegative. Sample: PBMCs. The CDR3 is CASSRTGGNTDTQYF. In DNA form, the CDR3 reads TGTGCCAGCTCAAGGACGGGAGGGAACACAGATACGCAGTATTTT.